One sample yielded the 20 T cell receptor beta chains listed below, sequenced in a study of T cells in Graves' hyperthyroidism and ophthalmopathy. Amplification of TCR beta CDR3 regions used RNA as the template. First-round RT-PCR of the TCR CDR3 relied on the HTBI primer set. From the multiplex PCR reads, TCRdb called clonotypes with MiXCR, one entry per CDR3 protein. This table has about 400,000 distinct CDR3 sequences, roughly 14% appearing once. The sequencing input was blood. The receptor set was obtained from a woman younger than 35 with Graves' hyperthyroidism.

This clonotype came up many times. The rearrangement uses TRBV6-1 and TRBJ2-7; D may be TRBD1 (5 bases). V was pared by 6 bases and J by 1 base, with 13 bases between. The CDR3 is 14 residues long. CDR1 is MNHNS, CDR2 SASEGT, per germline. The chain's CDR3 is CASRDPGLSYEQYF. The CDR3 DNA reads TGTGCCAGCAGAGACCCAGGGTTGTCCTACGAGCAGTACTTC.

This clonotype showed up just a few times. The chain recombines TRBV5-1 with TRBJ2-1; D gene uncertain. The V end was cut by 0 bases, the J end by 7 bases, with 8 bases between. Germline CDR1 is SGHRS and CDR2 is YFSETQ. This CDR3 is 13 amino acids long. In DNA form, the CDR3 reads TGCGCCAGCAGCTTGGGAGAGCTGAATGAGCAGTTCTTC. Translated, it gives CASSLGELNEQFF.

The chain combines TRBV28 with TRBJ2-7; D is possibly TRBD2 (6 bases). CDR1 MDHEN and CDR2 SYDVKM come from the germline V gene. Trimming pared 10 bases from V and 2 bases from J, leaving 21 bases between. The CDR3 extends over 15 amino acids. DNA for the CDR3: TGTGCCACCGTTAACCCCCGGGACTTGACCTACGAGCAGTACTTC. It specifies CATVNPRDLTYEQYF.

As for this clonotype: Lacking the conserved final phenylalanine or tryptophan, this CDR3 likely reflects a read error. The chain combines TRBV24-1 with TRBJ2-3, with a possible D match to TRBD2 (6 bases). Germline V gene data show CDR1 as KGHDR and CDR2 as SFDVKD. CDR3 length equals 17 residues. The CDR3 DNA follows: TGTGCCTCCAGTGAACGTAGGGACTCAGTGCGGACAGATACGCAGTATTCT. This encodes CASSERRDSVRTDTQYS.

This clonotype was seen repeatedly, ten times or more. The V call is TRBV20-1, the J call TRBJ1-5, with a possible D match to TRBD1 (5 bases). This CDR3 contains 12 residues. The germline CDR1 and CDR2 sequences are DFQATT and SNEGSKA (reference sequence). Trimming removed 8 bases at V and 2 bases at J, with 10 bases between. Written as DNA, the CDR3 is TGCAGTTGGGGCATGGGCAATCAGCCCCAGCATTTT. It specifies CSWGMGNQPQHF.

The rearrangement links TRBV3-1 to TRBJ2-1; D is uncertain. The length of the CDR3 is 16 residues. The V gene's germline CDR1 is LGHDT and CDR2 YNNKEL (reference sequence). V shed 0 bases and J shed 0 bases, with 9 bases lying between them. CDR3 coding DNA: TGTGCCAGCAGCCAAGATAAACGGATCTCCTACAATGAGCAGTTCTTC. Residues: CASSQDKRISYNEQFF.

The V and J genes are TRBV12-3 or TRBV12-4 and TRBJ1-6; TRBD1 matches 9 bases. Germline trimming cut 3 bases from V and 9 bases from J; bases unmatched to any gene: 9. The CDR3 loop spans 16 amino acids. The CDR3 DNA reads TGTGCCAGCAGTTTTGGTCCGGGACAGGGTGGTTCACCCCTCCACTTT. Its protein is CASSFGPGQGGSPLHF.

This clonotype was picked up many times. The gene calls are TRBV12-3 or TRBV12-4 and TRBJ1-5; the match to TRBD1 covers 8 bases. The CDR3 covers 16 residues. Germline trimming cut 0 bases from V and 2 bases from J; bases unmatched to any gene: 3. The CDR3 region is CASSLAGQVRNQPQHF. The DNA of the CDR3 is TGTGCCAGCAGTTTAGCGGGACAGGTCCGCAATCAGCCCCAGCATTTT.

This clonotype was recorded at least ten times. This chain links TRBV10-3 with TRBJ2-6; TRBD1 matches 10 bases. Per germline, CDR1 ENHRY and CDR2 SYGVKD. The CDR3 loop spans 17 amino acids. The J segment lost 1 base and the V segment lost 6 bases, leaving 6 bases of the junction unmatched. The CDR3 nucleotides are TGTGCCATCAGGACAGACAGGGGGCGATCTGGGGCCAACGTCCTGACTTTC. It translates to CAIRTDRGRSGANVLTF.

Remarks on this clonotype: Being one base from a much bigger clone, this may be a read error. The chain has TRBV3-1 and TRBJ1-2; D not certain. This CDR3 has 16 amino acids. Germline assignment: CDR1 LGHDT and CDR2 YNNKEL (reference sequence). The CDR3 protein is CVSSQGLSGENYGYTF. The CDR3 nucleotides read TGTGTCAGCAGCCAAGGGCTGTCTGGGGAAAACTATGGCTACACCTTC.

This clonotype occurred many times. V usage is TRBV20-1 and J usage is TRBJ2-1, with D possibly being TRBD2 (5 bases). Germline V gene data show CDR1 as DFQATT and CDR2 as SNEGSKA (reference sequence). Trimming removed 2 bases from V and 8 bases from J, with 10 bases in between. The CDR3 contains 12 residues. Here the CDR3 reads CSARPFSDEQFF. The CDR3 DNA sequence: TGCAGTGCTAGACCTTTTAGCGATGAGCAGTTCTTC.

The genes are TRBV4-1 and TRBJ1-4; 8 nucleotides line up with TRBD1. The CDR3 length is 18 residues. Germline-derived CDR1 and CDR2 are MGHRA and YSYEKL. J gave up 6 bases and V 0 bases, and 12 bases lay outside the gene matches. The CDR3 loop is CASSQDSFGPGGDEKLFF. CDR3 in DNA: TGCGCCAGCAGCCAAGATAGCTTTGGGCCAGGGGGCGATGAAAAACTGTTTTTT.

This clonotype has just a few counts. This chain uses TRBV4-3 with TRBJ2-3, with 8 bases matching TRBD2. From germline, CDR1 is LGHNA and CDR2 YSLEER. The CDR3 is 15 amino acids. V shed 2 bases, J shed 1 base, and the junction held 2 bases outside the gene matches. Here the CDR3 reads CASSQTTSGTDTQYF. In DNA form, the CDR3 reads TGCGCCAGCAGCCAAACGACTAGCGGCACAGATACGCAGTATTTT.

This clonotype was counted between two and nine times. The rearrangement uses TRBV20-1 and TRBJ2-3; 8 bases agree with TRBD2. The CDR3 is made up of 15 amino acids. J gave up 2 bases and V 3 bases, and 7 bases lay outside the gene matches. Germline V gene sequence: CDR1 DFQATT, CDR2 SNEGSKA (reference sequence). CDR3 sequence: CSASELAGATDTQYF. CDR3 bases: TGCAGTGCTAGCGAGCTAGCGGGTGCCACAGATACGCAGTATTTT.

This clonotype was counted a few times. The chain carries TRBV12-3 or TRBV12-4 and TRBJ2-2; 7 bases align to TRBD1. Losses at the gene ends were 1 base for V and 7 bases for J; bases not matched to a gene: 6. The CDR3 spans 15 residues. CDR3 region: CASSLGTGFGGELFF. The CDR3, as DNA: TGTGCCAGCAGTTTAGGGACAGGTTTTGGCGGGGAGCTGTTTTTT.

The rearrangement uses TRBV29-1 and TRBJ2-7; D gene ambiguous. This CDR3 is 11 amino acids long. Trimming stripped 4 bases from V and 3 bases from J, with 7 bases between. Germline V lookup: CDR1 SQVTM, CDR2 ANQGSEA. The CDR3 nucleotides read TGCAGCGTTGCGGTAGGCTACGAGCAGTACTTC. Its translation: CSVAVGYEQYF.

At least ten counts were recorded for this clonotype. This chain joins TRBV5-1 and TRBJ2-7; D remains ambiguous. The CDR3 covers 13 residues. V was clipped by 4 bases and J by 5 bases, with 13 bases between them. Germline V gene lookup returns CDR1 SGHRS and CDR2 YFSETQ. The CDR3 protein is CASSEDNYHEQYF. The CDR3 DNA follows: TGCGCCAGCAGCGAAGACAACTACCACGAGCAGTACTTC.

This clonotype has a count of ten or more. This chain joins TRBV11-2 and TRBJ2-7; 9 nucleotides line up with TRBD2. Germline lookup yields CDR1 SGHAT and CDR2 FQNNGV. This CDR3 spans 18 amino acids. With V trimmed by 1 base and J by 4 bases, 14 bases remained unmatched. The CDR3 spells CASSLGSLRGGLLYEQYF. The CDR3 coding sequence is TGTGCCAGCAGCTTAGGGTCCCTGCGGGGGGGCCTTTTGTACGAGCAGTACTTC.

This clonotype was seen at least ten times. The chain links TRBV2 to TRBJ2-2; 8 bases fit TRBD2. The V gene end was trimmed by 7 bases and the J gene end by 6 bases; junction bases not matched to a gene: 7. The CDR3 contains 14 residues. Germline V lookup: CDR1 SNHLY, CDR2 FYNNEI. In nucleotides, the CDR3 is TGTGCCAGCATGATCTCGGGGGGGCCCGGGGAGCTGTTTTTT. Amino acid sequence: CASMISGGPGELFF.

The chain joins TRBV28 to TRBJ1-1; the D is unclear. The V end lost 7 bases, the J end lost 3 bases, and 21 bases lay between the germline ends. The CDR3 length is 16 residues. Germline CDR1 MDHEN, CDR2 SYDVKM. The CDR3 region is CASTPTSGRVDTEAFF. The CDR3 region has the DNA TGTGCCAGCACCCCGACTAGCGGGAGGGTCGACACTGAAGCTTTCTTT.